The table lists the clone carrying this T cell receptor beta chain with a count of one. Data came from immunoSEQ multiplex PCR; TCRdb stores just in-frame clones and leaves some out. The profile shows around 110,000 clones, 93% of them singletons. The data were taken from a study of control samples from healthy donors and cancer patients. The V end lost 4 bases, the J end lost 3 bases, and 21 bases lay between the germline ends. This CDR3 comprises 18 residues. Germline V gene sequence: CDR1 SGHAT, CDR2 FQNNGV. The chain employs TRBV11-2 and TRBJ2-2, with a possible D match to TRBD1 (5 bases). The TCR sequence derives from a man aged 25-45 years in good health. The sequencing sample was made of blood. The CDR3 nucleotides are TGTGCCAGCAGCTCCCTTCGGACATCTCATAGCTACACCGGGGAGCTGTTTTTT. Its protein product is CASSSLRTSHSYTGELFF.